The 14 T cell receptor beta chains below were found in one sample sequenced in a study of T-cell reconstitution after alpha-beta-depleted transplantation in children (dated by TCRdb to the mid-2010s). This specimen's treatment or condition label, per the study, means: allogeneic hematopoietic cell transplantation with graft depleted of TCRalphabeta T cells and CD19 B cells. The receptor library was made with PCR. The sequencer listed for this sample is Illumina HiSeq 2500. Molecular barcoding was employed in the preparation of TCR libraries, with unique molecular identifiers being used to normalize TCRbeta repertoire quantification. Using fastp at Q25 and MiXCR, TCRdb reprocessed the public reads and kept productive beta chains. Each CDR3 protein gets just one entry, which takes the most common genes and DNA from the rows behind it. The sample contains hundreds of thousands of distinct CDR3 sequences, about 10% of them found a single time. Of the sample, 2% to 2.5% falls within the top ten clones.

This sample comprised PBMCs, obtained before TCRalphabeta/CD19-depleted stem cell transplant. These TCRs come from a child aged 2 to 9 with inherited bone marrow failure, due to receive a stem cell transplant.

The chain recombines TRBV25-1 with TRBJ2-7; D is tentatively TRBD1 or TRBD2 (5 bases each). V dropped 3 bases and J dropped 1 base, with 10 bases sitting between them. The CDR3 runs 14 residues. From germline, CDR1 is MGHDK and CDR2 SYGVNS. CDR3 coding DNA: TGTGCCAGCAGTGACTTCAGGGAGTCCTACGAGCAGTACTTC. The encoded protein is CASSDFRESYEQYF.

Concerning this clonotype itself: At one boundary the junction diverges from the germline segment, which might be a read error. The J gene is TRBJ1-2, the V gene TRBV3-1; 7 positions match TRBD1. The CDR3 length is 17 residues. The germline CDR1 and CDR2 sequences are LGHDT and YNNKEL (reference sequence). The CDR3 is CASCQDLPGGWGYGYTF. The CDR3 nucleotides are TGTGCCAGCTGCCAAGATCTTCCAGGGGGTTGGGGGTATGGCTACACCTTC.

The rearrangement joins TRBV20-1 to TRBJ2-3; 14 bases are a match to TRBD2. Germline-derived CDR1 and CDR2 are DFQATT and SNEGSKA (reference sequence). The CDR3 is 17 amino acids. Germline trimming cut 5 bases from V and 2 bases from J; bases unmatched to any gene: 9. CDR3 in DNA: TGCAGTGCTCCGAGGGGGACTAGCGGGAGTTCCACAGATACGCAGTATTTT. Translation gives CSAPRGTSGSSTDTQYF.

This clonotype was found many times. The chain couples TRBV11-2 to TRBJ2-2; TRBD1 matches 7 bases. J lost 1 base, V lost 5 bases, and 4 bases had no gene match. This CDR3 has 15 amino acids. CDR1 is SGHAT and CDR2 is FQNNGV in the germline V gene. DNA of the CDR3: TGTGCCAGCAGCGCCTGGACAGGGAACACCGGGGAGCTGTTTTTT. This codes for CASSAWTGNTGELFF.

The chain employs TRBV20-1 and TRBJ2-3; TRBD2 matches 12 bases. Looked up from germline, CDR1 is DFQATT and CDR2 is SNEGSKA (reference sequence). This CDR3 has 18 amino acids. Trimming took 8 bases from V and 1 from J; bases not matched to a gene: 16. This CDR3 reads CSTKTSTSGRGGTDTQYF. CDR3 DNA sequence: TGCAGTACCAAGACCTCGACTAGCGGGAGAGGGGGCACAGATACGCAGTATTTT.

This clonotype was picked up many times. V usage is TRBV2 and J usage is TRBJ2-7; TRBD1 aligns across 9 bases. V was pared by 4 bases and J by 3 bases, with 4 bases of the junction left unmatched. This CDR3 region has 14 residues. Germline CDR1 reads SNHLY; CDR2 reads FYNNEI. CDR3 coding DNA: TGTGCCAGCAGTGTTAGGACAGGGGTCTACGAGCAGTACTTC. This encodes CASSVRTGVYEQYF.

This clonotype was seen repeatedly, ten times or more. The CDR3 loop reads CASSGTGTNTEAFF. The DNA for the CDR3 is TGTGCCAGCAGTGGGACAGGGACGAACACTGAAGCTTTCTTT. The rearrangement joins TRBV27 to TRBJ1-1; 9 nucleotides align to TRBD1. Germline V gene sequence: CDR1 MNHEY, CDR2 SMNVEV (reference sequence). This CDR3 is 14 amino acids long. The junction had 2 bases not matched to a gene; V was cut back by 5 bases and J by 1 base.

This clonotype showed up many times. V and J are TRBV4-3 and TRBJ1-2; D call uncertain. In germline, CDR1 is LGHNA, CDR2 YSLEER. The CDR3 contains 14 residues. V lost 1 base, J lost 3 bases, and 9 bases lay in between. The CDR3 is CASSQGSGDYGYTF. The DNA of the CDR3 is TGCGCCAGCAGCCAAGGGTCCGGCGACTATGGCTACACCTTC.

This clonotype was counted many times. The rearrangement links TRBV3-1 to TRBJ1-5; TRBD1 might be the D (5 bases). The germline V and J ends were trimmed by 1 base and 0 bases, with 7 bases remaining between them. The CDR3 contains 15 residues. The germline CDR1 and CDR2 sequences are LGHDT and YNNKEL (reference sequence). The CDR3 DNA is TGTGCCAGCAGCCAAGGGGACTATAGCAATCAGCCCCAGCATTTT. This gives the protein CASSQGDYSNQPQHF.

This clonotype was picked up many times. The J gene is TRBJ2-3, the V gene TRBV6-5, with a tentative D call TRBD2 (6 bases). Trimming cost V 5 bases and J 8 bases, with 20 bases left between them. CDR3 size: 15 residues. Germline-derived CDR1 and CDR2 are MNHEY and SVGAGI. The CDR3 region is CASSTYDSGDSTQYF. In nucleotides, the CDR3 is TGTGCCAGCAGTACTTACGACTCGGGGGATAGTACGCAGTATTTT.

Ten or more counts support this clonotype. The CDR3 sequence is CASSNLAFAGELFF. The CDR3 DNA reads TGTGCCAGCAGCAACCTGGCGTTTGCCGGGGAGCTGTTTTTT. The chain links TRBV21-1 to TRBJ2-2. TRBV21-1 is a listed pseudogene. The CDR3 totals 14 residues.

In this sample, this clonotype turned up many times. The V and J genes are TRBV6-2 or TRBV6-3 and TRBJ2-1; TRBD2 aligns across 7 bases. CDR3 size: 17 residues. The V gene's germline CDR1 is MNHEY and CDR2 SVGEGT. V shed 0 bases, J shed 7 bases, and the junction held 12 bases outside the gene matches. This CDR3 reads CASSYSRLGSGNNEQFF. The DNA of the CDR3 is TGTGCCAGCAGTTACTCGAGGCTTGGGAGCGGGAATAATGAGCAGTTCTTC.

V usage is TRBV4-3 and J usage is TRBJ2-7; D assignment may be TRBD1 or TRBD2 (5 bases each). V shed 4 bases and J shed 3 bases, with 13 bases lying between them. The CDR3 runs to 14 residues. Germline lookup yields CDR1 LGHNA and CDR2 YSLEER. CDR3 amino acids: CASSPGRIYYEQYF. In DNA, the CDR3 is TGCGCCAGCAGCCCGGGACGGATCTACTACGAGCAGTACTTC.

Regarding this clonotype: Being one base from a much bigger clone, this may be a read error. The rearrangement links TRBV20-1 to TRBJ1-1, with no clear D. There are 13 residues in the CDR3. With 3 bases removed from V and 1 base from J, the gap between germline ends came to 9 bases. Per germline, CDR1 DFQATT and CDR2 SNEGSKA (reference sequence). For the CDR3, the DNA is TGCAGTGCTAGTTCCCCGGCGAACACTGAAGCTTTCTTT. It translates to CSASSPANTEAFF.